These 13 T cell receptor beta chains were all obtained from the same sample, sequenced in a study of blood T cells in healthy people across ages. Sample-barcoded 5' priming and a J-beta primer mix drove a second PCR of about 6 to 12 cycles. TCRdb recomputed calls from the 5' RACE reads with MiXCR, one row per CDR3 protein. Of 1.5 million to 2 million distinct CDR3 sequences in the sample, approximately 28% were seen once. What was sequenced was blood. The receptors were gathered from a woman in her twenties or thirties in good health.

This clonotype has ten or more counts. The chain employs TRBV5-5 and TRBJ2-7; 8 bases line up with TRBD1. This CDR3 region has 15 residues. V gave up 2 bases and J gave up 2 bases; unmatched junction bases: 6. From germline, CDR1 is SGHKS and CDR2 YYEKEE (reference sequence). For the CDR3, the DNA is TGTGCCAGCAGCTTATCCCTGGACAGGGCCTACGAGCAGTACTTC. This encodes CASSLSLDRAYEQYF.

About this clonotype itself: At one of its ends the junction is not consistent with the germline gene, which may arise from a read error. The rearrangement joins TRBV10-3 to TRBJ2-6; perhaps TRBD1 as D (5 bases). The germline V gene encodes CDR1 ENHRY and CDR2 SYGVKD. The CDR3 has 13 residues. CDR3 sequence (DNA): TGTGCCGCACAAGACTCTGGGGCCAACGTCCGGACTTTC. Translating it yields CAAQDSGANVRTF.

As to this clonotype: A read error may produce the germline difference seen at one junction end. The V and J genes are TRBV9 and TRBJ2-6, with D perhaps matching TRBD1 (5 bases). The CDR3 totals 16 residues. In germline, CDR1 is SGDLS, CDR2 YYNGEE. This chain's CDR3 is CASGPDSGAGANVRTF. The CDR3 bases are TGTGCCAGCGGCCCTGATTCGGGTGCTGGGGCCAACGTCCGGACTTTC.

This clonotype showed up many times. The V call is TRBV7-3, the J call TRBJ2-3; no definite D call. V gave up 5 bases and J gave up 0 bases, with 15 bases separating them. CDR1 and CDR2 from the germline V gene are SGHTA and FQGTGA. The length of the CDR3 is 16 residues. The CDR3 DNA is TGTGCCAGCAGCCAGTTTGGCATTTGGAGCACAGATACGCAGTATTTT. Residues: CASSQFGIWSTDTQYF.

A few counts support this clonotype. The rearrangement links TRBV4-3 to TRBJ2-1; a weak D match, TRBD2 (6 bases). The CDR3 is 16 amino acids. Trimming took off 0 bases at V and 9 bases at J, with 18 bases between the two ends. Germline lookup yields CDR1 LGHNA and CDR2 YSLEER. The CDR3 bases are TGCGCCAGCAGCCAAGATCCCCTCGCTAGCGCCGGTGAGCAGTTCTTC. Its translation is CASSQDPLASAGEQFF.

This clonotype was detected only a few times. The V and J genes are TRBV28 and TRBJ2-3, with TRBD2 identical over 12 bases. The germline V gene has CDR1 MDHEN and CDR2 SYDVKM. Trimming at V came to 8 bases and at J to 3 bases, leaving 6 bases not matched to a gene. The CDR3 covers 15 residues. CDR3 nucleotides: TGTGCCAGCCCTCCCACTAGCGGGGGGACAGATACGCAGTATTTT. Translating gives CASPPTSGGTDTQYF.

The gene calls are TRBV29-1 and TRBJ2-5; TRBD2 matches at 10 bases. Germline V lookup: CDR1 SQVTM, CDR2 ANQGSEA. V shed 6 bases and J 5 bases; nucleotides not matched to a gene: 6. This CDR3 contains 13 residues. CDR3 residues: CSVMTSGRETQYF. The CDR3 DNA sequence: TGCAGCGTGATGACTAGCGGGCGGGAGACCCAGTACTTC.

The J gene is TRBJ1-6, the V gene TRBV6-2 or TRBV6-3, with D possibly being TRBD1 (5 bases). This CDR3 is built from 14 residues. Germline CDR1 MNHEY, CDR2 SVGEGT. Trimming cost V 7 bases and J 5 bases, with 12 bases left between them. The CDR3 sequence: CASNWGLDNSPLHF. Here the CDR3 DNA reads TGTGCCAGCAATTGGGGACTGGATAATTCACCCCTCCACTTT.

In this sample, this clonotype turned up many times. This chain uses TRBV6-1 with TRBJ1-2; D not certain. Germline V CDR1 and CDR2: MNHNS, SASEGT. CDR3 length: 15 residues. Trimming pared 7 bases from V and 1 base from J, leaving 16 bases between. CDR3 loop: CASTLQTFYNYGYTF. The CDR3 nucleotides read TGTGCCAGCACCCTTCAGACATTCTATAACTATGGCTACACCTTC.

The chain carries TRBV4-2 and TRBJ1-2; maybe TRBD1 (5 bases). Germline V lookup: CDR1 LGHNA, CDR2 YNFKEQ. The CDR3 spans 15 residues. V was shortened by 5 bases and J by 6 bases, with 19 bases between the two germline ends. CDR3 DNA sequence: TGTGCCAGCAGCACCCTGACAGATCCCCCGGATGGCTACACCTTC. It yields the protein CASSTLTDPPDGYTF.

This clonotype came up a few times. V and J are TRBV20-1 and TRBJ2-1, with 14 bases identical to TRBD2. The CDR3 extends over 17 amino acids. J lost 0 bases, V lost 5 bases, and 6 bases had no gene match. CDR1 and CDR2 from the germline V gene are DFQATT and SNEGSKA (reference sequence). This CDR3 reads CSAPGTSGGLSYNEQFF. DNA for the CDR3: TGCAGTGCTCCTGGGACTAGCGGGGGACTCTCCTACAATGAGCAGTTCTTC.

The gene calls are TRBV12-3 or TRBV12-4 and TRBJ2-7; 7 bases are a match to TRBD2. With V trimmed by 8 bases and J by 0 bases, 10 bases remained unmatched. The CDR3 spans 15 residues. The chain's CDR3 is CASCNELARSYEQYF. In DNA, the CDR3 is TGTGCCAGCTGTAATGAACTAGCGCGCTCCTACGAGCAGTACTTC.

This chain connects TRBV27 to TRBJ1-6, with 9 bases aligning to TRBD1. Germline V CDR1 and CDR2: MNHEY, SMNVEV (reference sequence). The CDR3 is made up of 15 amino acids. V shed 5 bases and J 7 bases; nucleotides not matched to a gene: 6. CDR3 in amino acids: CASSGGTGMNSPLHF. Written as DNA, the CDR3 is TGTGCCAGCAGTGGGGGGACAGGGATGAATTCACCCCTCCACTTT.